These T cell receptor beta chains were read from a single sample in a study of shared clonotypes between healthy human individuals. TCRdb's copy holds only in-frame clones and misses some; the assay was immunoSEQ multiplex PCR. The sample consists of about 470,000 clones, about 85% of them appearing once. The sequencing input was PBMCs. Receptor source: a woman in her thirties or forties in good health. Some clones in this sample may be carry-over from other donors' samples. Both conserved end residues are part of each CDR3. The D gene is left open where the match is weak. Clone size appears in some rows only: once, few, many, or a class for an expanded clone.

j_gene | v_gene | d_gene | abundance | CDR3nt | CDR3aa
TRBJ2-5 | TRBV10-3 | TRBD2 | . | TGTGCCATCAGTGGTAGCGGGAGGGGGGAGACCCAGTACTTC | CAISGSGRGETQYF
TRBJ2-5 | TRBV9 | TRBD2 | . | TGTGCCAGCAGCCCCGGACTAGCGGGAGGGCTCGGGAGAGAGACCCAGTACTTC | CASSPGLAGGLGRETQYF
TRBJ2-7 | TRBV23-1 | . | . | TGCGCCAGCAACCCGGGACGTGTAACCTACGAGCAGTACTTC | CASNPGRVTYEQYF
TRBJ1-1 | TRBV7-3 | TRBD1 | few | TGTGCCAGCAGCCCGGACAGGGGGCGATACACTGAAGCTTTCTTT | CASSPDRGRYTEAFF
TRBJ2-2 | TRBV28 | . | . | TGTGCCAGCAGTTTATCTAGCGCTAACACCGGGGAGCTGTTTTTT | CASSLSSANTGELFF
TRBJ1-2 | TRBV6-1 | . | . | TGTGCCAGCACCCCTAACCCCCACTATGGCTACACCTTC | CASTPNPHYGYTF
TRBJ2-3 | TRBV11-1 | . | . | TGTGCCAGCAGCTCGGGGGCAGGGGCTTTGGGAACGCAGTATTTT | CASSSGAGALGTQYF
TRBJ2-2 | TRBV5-1 | TRBD2 | once | TGCGCCAGCAGCTTGGGCCTAGCGGGGAATCTGAACACCGGGGAGCTGTTTTTT | CASSLGLAGNLNTGELFF
TRBJ1-2 | TRBV6-5 | TRBD1 | few | TGTGCCAGCAGTTACTCGATCAGGGGGCTCCGGGGCTACACCTTC | CASSYSIRGLRGYTF
TRBJ2-3 | TRBV19 | . | . | TGTGCCAGTAGTTTGCAGACTAGCACAGATACGCAGTATTTT | CASSLQTSTDTQYF
TRBJ2-7 | TRBV7-2 | . | . | TGTGCCAGCAGTTTTACAGAGAGCTCCTACGAGCAGTACTTC | CASSFTESSYEQYF
TRBJ2-7 | TRBV7-8 | . | few | TGTGCCAGCAGCTTACAGCGGCTCTCCTACGAGCAGTACTTC | CASSLQRLSYEQYF
TRBJ2-5 | TRBV5-1 | TRBD2 | . | TGCGCCAGCAGCTTGTTCATTAGCGGGAGGGCTCGAGAGACCCAGTACTTC | CASSLFISGRARETQYF
TRBJ2-1 | TRBV6-1 | TRBD2 | few | TGTGCCGGAACTAGCGGGAGCGTCGATGAGCAGTTCTTC | CAGTSGSVDEQFF
TRBJ1-2 | TRBV7-2 | . | . | TGTGCCAGCAGCTTCTACAGGGACAACTATGGCTACACCTTC | CASSFYRDNYGYTF
TRBJ2-7 | TRBV28 | TRBD1 | . | TGTGCCGGAAACAGGGGCGCGGAGCAGTACTTC | CAGNRGAEQYF
TRBJ2-3 | TRBV30 | . | . | TGTGCCTGGACAGCGCGCACAGATACGCAGTACTTT | CAWTARTDTQYF
TRBJ2-5 | TRBV5-1 | TRBD2 | . | TGCGCCAGCAGCTTGGAATATGGACTAGCGAACAGGGGACTCCAAGAGACCCAGTACTTC | CASSLEYGLANRGLQETQYF
TRBJ2-1 | TRBV18 | . | . | TGTGCCAGCTCACCTCGACAGGGAGGAGGCAATGAGCAGTTCTTC | CASSPRQGGGNEQFF
TRBJ1-2 | TRBV30 | . | once | TGTGCCACCGACCCTTGGGGCGGCGATGGCTACACCTTC | CATDPWGGDGYTF
TRBJ2-7 | TRBV27 | . | . | TGTGCCAGCAGTTTTTCCACCGGGAGTTTGTGGGAGCAGTACTTC | CASSFSTGSLWEQYF
TRBJ2-7 | TRBV6-5 | TRBD1 | . | TGTGCCAGCAGGCCGACAGGGTCCTACGAGCAGTACTTC | CASRPTGSYEQYF
TRBJ2-7 | TRBV7-6 | TRBD1 | many | TGTGCCAGCAGCTTAGGGGACAGGGCAGTACCCTACGAGCAGTACTTC | CASSLGDRAVPYEQYF
TRBJ1-4 | TRBV18 | TRBD1 | . | TGTGCCAGCTCAAGGACAGGTTCAACTAATGAAAAACTGTTTTTT | CASSRTGSTNEKLFF
TRBJ2-1 | TRBV9 | . | . | TGTGCCAGCAGCTCCGACAGCGAACATGAGCAGTTCTTC | CASSSDSEHEQFF